This TCR beta chain originates from a study of blood T cell repertoires in COVID-19. About the study: PBMCs, B-cell-depleted T cells, or T cells were the source of the cDNA or gDNA that made up the material.

As handled by the study authors: Amplification with reference gene primers provided the estimates of nucleated cell counts. TCRdb's copy holds only in-frame clones and misses some; the assay was immunoSEQ multiplex PCR. For V, J and clone size, that table is used; D and trimming come from the DNA. This table has fewer than 500,000 clones, nearly 90% appearing once. Study members were between about 18 and 100 years old and lived in 24 US regions. Membership in each cohort depended on participant-reported clinical history. In germline, CDR1 is MNHEY, CDR2 SMNVEV (reference sequence). The CDR3 is 14 residues long. With V trimmed by 8 bases and J by 5 bases, 8 bases remained unmatched.

The chain joins TRBV27 to TRBJ1-4, with TRBD1 matching over 7 bases. Sequences were obtained from PBMCs or T cells enriched from blood (not recorded which). The receptor was derived from a woman aged 18-29 years with acute COVID-19. The CDR3 DNA reads as TGTGCCAGCGCGGGGACAGTGGGGAATGAAAAACTGTTTTTT. Translating gives CASAGTVGNEKLFF. The full variable domain, completed using reference TRBV27 and TRBJ1-4, is EAQVTQNPRYLITVTGKKLTVTCSQNMNHEYMSWYRQDPGLGLRQIYYSMNVEVTDKGDVPEGYKVSRKEKRNFPLILESPSPNQTSLYFCASAGTVGNEKLFFGSGTQLSVL.